These 11 T cell receptor beta chains were sequenced from one sample in a study of neurological immune-mediated disorders. One entry per CDR3 protein results from TCRdb running MiXCR on the 5' RACE reads. The profile covers roughly 80,000 distinct CDR3 sequences, with about 9% appearing a single time and less than 2% taken by the ten largest. The sample consisted of PBMCs. These receptors originate from a man over 45 in good health.

This clonotype has ten or more counts. The chain carries TRBV20-1 and TRBJ1-6, with TRBD1 matching over 10 bases. Germline V gene data show CDR1 as DFQATT and CDR2 as SNEGSKA (reference sequence). CDR3 length equals 12 residues. The J segment lost 7 bases and the V segment lost 8 bases, leaving 2 bases of the junction unmatched. This CDR3 is CSPGQGNSPLHF. CDR3 nucleotides: TGCAGTCCGGGACAGGGGAATTCACCCCTCCACTTT.

This clonotype was picked up a small number of times. The V call is TRBV10-3, the J call TRBJ1-5; D unclear. Germline loops: CDR1 ENHRY, CDR2 SYGVKD. V gave up 4 bases and J gave up 0 bases, with 7 bases separating them. The CDR3 runs 14 residues. The CDR3 loop is CAISAGVSNQPQHF. CDR3 coding DNA: TGTGCCATCAGTGCCGGGGTTAGCAATCAGCCCCAGCATTTT.

The V and J genes are TRBV15 and TRBJ1-5; 7 bases match TRBD1. Germline V CDR1 and CDR2: LNHNV, YYDKDF (reference sequence). Unmatched junction bases numbered 5, after V lost 4 bases and J lost 2 bases. This CDR3 is 15 amino acids long. This chain's CDR3 is CATSINRGRNQPQHF. CDR3 coding DNA: TGTGCCACCAGCATAAACAGGGGCCGCAATCAGCCCCAGCATTTT.

At least ten counts were recorded for this clonotype. This chain joins TRBV27 and TRBJ1-1; the D is unclear. Trimming took off 7 bases at V and 5 bases at J, with 14 bases between the two ends. The CDR3 is 13 residues long. CDR1 is MNHEY and CDR2 is SMNVEV in the germline V gene (reference sequence). This chain's CDR3 is CASKYPGGTEAFF. CDR3 DNA: TGTGCCAGCAAATATCCTGGAGGGACTGAAGCTTTCTTT.

The gene calls are TRBV30 and TRBJ2-1; possible D gene TRBD1, 6 bases. This CDR3 is 15 amino acids long. Germline CDR1 is GTSNPN and CDR2 is SVGIG (reference sequence). V was shortened by 1 base and J by 0 bases, with 10 bases between the two germline ends. CDR3: CAWSATGISYNEQFF. CDR3 coding DNA: TGTGCCTGGAGTGCTACAGGGATCTCCTACAATGAGCAGTTCTTC.

This clonotype was recorded many times. The chain couples TRBV5-1 to TRBJ1-6; D not resolved. This CDR3 contains 14 residues. Between the trimmed V and J ends, which lost 4 bases and 10 bases, there was a span of 15 bases. Germline V CDR1 and CDR2: SGHRS, YFSETQ. The CDR3 is CASSPVGERSPLHF. The CDR3 DNA follows: TGCGCCAGCAGCCCGGTGGGCGAAAGGTCACCCCTCCACTTT.

This clonotype was counted many times. In DNA, the CDR3 is TGTGCCAGCAGCCAAGCAGGGACTTCAGATACGCAGTATTTT. Protein sequence: CASSQAGTSDTQYF. The gene calls are TRBV14 and TRBJ2-3, with D tentatively TRBD2 (6 bases). Per the germline V gene, CDR1 is SGHDN and CDR2 is FVKESK. The ends were cut back, 1 base at V and 4 bases at J, with 9 bases in the middle. The CDR3 covers 14 residues. Supplemented by reference TRBV14 and TRBJ2-3, the full variable domain reads EAGVTQFPSHSVIEKGQTVTLRCDPISGHDNLYWYRRVMGKEIKFLLHFVKESKQDESGMPNNRFLAERTGGTYSTLKVQPAELEDSGVYFCASSQAGTSDTQYFGPGTRLTVL.

The sample holds many counts of this clonotype. The V gene is TRBV6-5, the J gene TRBJ1-1, with D unresolved. The CDR3 consists of 13 residues. Germline CDR1 MNHEY, CDR2 SVGAGI. V lost 0 bases and J lost 6, with 8 bases in between. The DNA for the CDR3 is TGTGCCAGCAGTTACTCGACCCTATCTGAAGCTTTCTTT. It translates to CASSYSTLSEAFF.

J is TRBJ2-7 and V is TRBV20-1; D perhaps matches TRBD1 (6 bases). Looked up from germline, CDR1 is DFQATT and CDR2 is SNEGSKA (reference sequence). Trimming removed 5 bases at V and 0 bases at J, with 8 bases between. This CDR3 has 12 amino acids. CDR3 in amino acids: CSAEGDSYEQYF. CDR3 nucleotide sequence: TGCAGTGCTGAGGGGGACTCCTACGAGCAGTACTTC.

This clonotype has ten or more counts. The chain is built from TRBV2 and TRBJ2-5; D is unresolved. Trimming cost V 5 bases and J 1 base, with 5 bases left between them. This CDR3 has 12 amino acids. Per the germline V gene, CDR1 is SNHLY and CDR2 is FYNNEI. This CDR3 is CASSPFQETQYF. CDR3 DNA: TGTGCCAGCAGTCCGTTCCAAGAGACCCAGTACTTC.

This clonotype was found many times. The chain is built from TRBV4-1 and TRBJ2-7; D unresolved. CDR1 is MGHRA, CDR2 YSYEKL, per germline. The CDR3 has 15 amino acids. V was pared by 1 base and J by 1 base, with 11 bases between. The CDR3 sequence: CASSQVPGQSYEQYF. For the CDR3, the DNA is TGCGCCAGCAGCCAAGTCCCCGGCCAGTCCTACGAGCAGTACTTC.